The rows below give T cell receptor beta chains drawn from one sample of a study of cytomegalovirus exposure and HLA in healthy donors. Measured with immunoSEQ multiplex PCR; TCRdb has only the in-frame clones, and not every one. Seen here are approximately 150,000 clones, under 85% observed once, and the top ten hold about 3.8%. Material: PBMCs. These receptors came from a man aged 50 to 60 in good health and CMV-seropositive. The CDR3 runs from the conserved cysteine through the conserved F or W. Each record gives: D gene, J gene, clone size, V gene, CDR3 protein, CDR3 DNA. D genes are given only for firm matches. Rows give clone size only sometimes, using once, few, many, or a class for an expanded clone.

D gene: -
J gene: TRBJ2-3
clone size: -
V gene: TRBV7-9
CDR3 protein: CASSLAGVTDTQYF
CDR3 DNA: TGTGCCAGCAGCTTAGCGGGAGTCACAGATACGCAGTATTTT

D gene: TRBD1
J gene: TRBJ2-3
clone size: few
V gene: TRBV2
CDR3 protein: CASRSGQGSGFTDTQYF
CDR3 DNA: TGTGCCAGCAGATCGGGACAGGGGTCGGGTTTCACAGATACGCAGTATTTT

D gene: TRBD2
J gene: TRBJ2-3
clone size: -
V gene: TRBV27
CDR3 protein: CASSPGTSGFTDTQYF
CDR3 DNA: TGTGCCAGCAGCCCCGGGACTAGCGGGTTCACAGATACGCAGTATTTT

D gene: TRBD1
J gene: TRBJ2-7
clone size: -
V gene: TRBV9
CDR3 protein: CASSTTGGYEQYF
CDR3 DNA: TGTGCCAGCAGCACGACAGGGGGTTACGAGCAGTACTTC

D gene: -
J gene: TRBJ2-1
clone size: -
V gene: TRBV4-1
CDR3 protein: CASSQVVFRGYYNEQFF
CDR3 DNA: TGCGCCAGCAGCCAAGTTGTCTTCAGGGGTTACTACAATGAGCAGTTCTTC

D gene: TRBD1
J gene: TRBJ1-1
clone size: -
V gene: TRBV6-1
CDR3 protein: CASSATLGTAQTEAFF
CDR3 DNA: TGTGCCAGCAGTGCCACCCTGGGGACAGCCCAAACTGAAGCTTTCTTT

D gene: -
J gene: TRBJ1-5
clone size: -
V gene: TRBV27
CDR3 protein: CASSLSSGSAQHF
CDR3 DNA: TGTGCCAGCAGTTTATCGAGTGGTTCGGCCCAGCATTTT

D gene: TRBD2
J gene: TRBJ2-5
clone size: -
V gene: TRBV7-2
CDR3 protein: CASSLEGSGKTQYF
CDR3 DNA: TGTGCCAGCAGCTTAGAAGGGAGCGGGAAGACCCAGTACTTC

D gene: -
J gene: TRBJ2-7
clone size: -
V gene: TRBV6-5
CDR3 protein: CASSYSLAEGYEQYF
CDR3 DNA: TGTGCCAGCAGTTACTCGTTAGCCGAAGGCTACGAGCAGTACTTC

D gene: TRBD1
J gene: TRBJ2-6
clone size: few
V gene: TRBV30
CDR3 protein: CAWSDPHTGTGLSGANVLTF
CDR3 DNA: TGTGCCTGGAGTGACCCCCATACCGGGACAGGTTTATCTGGGGCCAACGTCCTGACTTTC

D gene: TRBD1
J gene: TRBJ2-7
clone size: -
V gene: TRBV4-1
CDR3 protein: CASSQGQGLSYEQYF
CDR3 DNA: TGCGCCAGCAGCCAGGGACAGGGGCTCTCCTACGAGCAGTACTTC

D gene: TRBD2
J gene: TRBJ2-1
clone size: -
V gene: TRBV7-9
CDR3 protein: CASSLGTSYNEQFF
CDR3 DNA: TGTGCCAGCAGCTTAGGGACTAGCTACAATGAGCAGTTCTTC

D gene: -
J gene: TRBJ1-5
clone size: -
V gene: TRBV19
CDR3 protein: CASSISGERKYSNQPQHF
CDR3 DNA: TGTGCCAGTAGTATCTCCGGAGAGAGAAAATATAGCAATCAGCCCCAGCATTTT

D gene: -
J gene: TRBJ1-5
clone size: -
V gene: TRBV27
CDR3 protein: CASSPERYQPQHF
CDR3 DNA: TGTGCCAGCAGTCCCGAACGGTATCAGCCCCAGCATTTT

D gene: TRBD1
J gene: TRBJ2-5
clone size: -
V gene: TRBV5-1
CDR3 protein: CASSSGTEETQYF
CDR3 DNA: TGCGCCAGCAGCTCCGGGACAGAAGAGACCCAGTACTTC

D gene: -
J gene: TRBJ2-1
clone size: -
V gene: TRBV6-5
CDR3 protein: CANSRGTPYNEQFF
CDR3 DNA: TGTGCCAACTCCCGGGGGACTCCCTACAATGAGCAGTTCTTC

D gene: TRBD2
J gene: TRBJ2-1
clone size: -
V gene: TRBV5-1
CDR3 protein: CASTPSGLAVWSSYNEQFF
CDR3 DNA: TGCGCCAGCACACCCTCCGGACTAGCGGTCTGGAGCTCCTACAATGAGCAGTTCTTC

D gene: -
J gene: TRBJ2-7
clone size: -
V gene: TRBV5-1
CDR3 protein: CASSRGQSAEQYF
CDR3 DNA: TGCGCCAGCAGCAGGGGACAAAGCGCCGAGCAGTACTTC

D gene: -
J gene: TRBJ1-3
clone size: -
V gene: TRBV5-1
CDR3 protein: CASSTTGSSGNTIYF
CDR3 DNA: TGCGCCAGCAGCACCACGGGTAGCTCTGGAAACACCATATATTTT

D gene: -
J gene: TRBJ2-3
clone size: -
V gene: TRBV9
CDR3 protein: CASSAPGGTDTQYF
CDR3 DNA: TGTGCCAGCAGTGCACCGGGGGGCACAGATACGCAGTATTTT

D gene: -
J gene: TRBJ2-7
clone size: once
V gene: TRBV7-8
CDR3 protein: CASSSPGGGRAGEQYF
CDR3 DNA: TGTGCCAGCAGCTCGCCAGGGGGCGGGAGGGCCGGCGAGCAGTACTTC

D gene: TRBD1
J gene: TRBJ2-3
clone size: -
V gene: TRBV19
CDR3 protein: CASSIADRGGTDTQYF
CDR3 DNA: TGTGCCAGTAGTATAGCGGACAGGGGGGGCACAGATACGCAGTATTTT

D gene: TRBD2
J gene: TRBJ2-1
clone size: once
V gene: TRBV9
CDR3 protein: CASSVGSGGLGYNEQFF
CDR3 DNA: TGTGCCAGCAGCGTTGGTAGCGGGGGCCTTGGTTACAATGAGCAGTTCTTC

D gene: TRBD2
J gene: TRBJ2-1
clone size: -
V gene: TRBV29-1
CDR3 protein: CSVSRTSGLSSYNEQFF
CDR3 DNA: TGCAGCGTTTCCAGGACTAGCGGACTGTCCTCCTACAATGAGCAGTTCTTC

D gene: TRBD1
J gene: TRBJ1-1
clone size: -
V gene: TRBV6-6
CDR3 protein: CASSYPPDRGNTEAFF
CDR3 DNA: TGTGCCAGCAGTTACCCTCCGGACAGGGGGAACACTGAAGCTTTCTTT

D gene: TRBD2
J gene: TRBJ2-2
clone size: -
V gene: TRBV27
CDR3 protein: CASSFFPPGPGGTGELFF
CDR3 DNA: TGTGCCAGCAGTTTTTTTCCCCCAGGCCCGGGGGGGACCGGGGAGCTGTTTTTT

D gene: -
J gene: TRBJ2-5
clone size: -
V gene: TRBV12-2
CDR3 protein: CASRLVLAGETQYF
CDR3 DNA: TGTGCAAGTCGCTTAGTACTAGCTGGAGAGACCCAGTACTTC

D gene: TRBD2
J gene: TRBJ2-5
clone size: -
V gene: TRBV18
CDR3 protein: CASSPPPGLAGRPGETQYF
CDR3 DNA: TGTGCCAGCTCACCCCCCCCGGGACTAGCGGGACGCCCAGGGGAGACCCAGTACTTC

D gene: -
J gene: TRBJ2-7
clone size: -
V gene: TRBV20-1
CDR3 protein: CSASEPGVWYF
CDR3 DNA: TGCAGTGCTAGTGAACCGGGTGTGTGGTACTTC

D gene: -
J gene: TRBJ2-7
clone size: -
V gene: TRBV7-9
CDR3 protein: CASSLAVSGEQYF
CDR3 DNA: TGTGCCAGCAGCTTAGCGGTGTCGGGGGAGCAGTACTTC

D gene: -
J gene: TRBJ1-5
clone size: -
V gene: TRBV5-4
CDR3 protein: CASSKNRDQPQHF
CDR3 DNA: TGTGCCAGCAGCAAAAACAGGGATCAGCCCCAGCATTTT